This entry lists 26 T cell receptor beta chains sequenced from one sample in a study of blood T cell repertoires in COVID-19 (dated by TCRdb to 2020 to 2022). Library preparation used the immunoSEQ multiplex PCR assay. TCRdb re-hosts the immuneACCESS table, in-frame sequences only. Its copies lack some clones; in the studies checked, an unresolved V gene accounts for under half of them, and the cause for the rest is not known. In all, the sample holds a few hundred thousand clones, and approximately 86% of those were seen once. The ten top clones hold 0.7% of the sample. The sequenced sample consisted of peripheral blood. The receptors originated from a human donor in a cohort sampled during active COVID-19.

This rearrangement joins TRBV19 to TRBJ2-7, with D possibly being TRBD2 (6 bases). This CDR3 has 15 residues. From germline, CDR1 is LNHDA and CDR2 SQIVND (reference sequence). V was trimmed by 5 bases and J by 6 bases, leaving 20 bases between them. The chain's CDR3 is CASSPPSGLRGEQYF. The CDR3 region has the DNA TGTGCCAGTAGTCCCCCGTCGGGACTCCGGGGCGAGCAGTACTTC.

This chain uses TRBV5-1 with TRBJ1-2, with 9 positions matching TRBD1. Germline values: CDR1 SGHRS, CDR2 YFSETQ. Losses at the gene ends were 3 bases for V and 6 bases for J; bases not matched to a gene: 6. This CDR3 is 14 amino acids long. CDR3 in amino acids: CASSSLGTGNGYTF. DNA for the CDR3: TGCGCCAGCAGCTCCTTGGGGACAGGGAATGGCTACACCTTC.

The rearrangement links TRBV28 to TRBJ1-4, with D unresolved. The CDR3 is made up of 16 amino acids. The V gene lost 5 bases and the J gene lost 0 bases, with 13 bases spanning the gap. Germline values: CDR1 MDHEN, CDR2 SYDVKM. The CDR3 loop reads CASSAPIAATNEKLFF. The CDR3 nucleotides are TGTGCCAGCAGTGCCCCCATTGCGGCAACTAATGAAAAACTGTTTTTT.

This chain uses TRBV6-5 with TRBJ1-2; no clear D gene. This CDR3 comprises 13 residues. Germline CDR1 is MNHEY and CDR2 is SVGAGI. V was trimmed by 4 bases and J by 4 bases, leaving 10 bases between them. The CDR3 coding sequence is TGTGCCAGCAGTTCCTCCGGGATCTATGGCTACACCTTC. As protein: CASSSSGIYGYTF.

To note about this clone: The sample carries other DNA sequences with the same CDR3. V is TRBV14 and J is TRBJ1-1; D unclear. CDR3 length equals 13 residues. Germline V gives CDR1 SGHDN, CDR2 FVKESK. Trimming pared 4 bases from V and 0 bases from J, leaving 6 bases between. CDR3 bases: TGTGCCAGCAGCCCGTCTTTGAACACTGAAGCTTTCTTT. The encoded protein is CASSPSLNTEAFF.

The rearrangement uses TRBV19 and TRBJ1-2; 7 nucleotides align to TRBD1. The CDR3 consists of 15 residues. V trimming: 8 bases; J trimming: 2 bases; junction bases outside the gene matches: 11. CDR1 and CDR2 (germline): LNHDA, SQIVND (reference sequence). The chain's CDR3 is CASVNTRGANYGYTF. The CDR3 DNA reads TGTGCCAGTGTCAACACCAGGGGGGCCAACTATGGCTACACCTTC.

About this clone itself: The same CDR3 arises from other DNA sequences in this sample as well. The chain employs TRBV12-3 or TRBV12-4 and TRBJ2-7; D might be TRBD1 (6 bases). V lost 3 bases, J lost 5 bases, and 8 bases lay in between. The CDR3 has 12 amino acids. The CDR3 loop is CASSFGGHEQYF. The CDR3 DNA reads as TGTGCCAGCAGTTTTGGGGGCCACGAGCAGTACTTC.

This rearrangement joins TRBV19 to TRBJ1-1, with D perhaps TRBD1 (6 bases). The germline CDR1 and CDR2 sequences are LNHDA and SQIVND (reference sequence). V gave up 7 bases and J gave up 3 bases, with 21 bases separating them. The CDR3 consists of 16 residues. The CDR3 DNA is TGTGCCAGTATTAACGACAGGAAGAGTCCGGACACTGAAGCTTTCTTT. The encoded protein is CASINDRKSPDTEAFF.

This chain joins TRBV5-1 and TRBJ2-7; 10 bases map to TRBD1. V dropped 3 bases and J dropped 3; count of bases not matched to a gene: 6. This CDR3 is built from 15 residues. Germline-derived CDR1 and CDR2 are SGHRS and YFSETQ. Here the CDR3 reads CASSSGQGLGYEQYF. CDR3 coding DNA: TGCGCCAGCAGCTCGGGACAGGGGTTAGGCTACGAGCAGTACTTC.

This clone was counted once. The chain joins TRBV9 to TRBJ2-7, with 8 bases lining up with TRBD2. From germline, CDR1 is SGDLS and CDR2 YYNGEE. Losses at the gene ends were 0 bases for V and 5 bases for J; bases not matched to a gene: 4. CDR3 size: 14 residues. CDR3 sequence: CASSVDSGSNEQYF. The CDR3, as DNA: TGTGCCAGCAGCGTAGACAGCGGGAGCAACGAGCAGTACTTC.

The rearrangement joins TRBV4-1 to TRBJ2-7; 8 bases agree with TRBD1. CDR3 length equals 15 residues. Germline assignment: CDR1 MGHRA and CDR2 YSYEKL. Trimming took 1 base from V and 3 from J; bases not matched to a gene: 5. CDR3 residues: CASSQGTGGNYEQYF. DNA of the CDR3: TGCGCCAGCAGCCAAGGTACAGGGGGGAACTACGAGCAGTACTTC.

The V call is TRBV11-3, the J call TRBJ2-1; 8 bases align to TRBD2. Germline CDR1 is SGHNT and CDR2 is YENEEA. V lost 4 bases, J lost 8 bases, and 19 bases stayed unmatched. The CDR3 is 18 residues long. CDR3 sequence reads: CASSSLGVPGLGLYEQFF. Written as DNA, the CDR3 is TGTGCCAGCAGCTCCCTGGGGGTCCCGGGACTAGGGCTGTATGAGCAGTTCTTC.

This clone was counted once. The rearrangement links TRBV5-6 to TRBJ1-4, with 9 bases matching TRBD1. V shed 3 bases, J shed 6 bases, and the junction held 6 bases outside the gene matches. This CDR3 has 15 residues. CDR1 is SGHDT and CDR2 is YYEEEE in the germline V gene. As DNA, the CDR3 is TGTGCCAGCAGCTCTAGGACAGGGGATTATGAAAAACTGTTTTTT. This codes for CASSSRTGDYEKLFF.

The chain carries TRBV5-1 and TRBJ1-1; tentative D call: TRBD1 (6 bases). The CDR3 length is 15 residues. Germline V CDR1 and CDR2: SGHRS, YFSETQ. V lost 4 bases and J lost 5, with 18 bases in between. CDR3 nucleotide sequence: TGCGCCAGCAGCCCCTCGGGGGGCGCCGGAACTGAAGCTTTCTTT. Its translation is CASSPSGGAGTEAFF.

About this clone itself: At one of its ends the junction is not consistent with the germline gene, which may arise from a read error. This chain links TRBV9 with TRBJ2-7, with D possibly TRBD2 on 7 matching bases. Germline lookup yields CDR1 SGDLS and CDR2 YYNGEE. The CDR3 totals 14 residues. CDR3 nucleotide sequence: TGTGCCAGCCGCGTAGAGGGGGGGCGCGGGGAGCAGTACTTC. This encodes CASRVEGGRGEQYF.

The genes are TRBV4-1 and TRBJ2-7, with TRBD2 as a possible D gene (5 bases). Germline V gives CDR1 MGHRA, CDR2 YSYEKL. Trimming took off 0 bases at V and 3 bases at J, with 12 bases between the two ends. The CDR3 extends over 15 amino acids. The CDR3 sequence: CASSQDGLFDYEQYF. The CDR3 region has the DNA TGCGCCAGCAGCCAAGACGGACTTTTCGACTACGAGCAGTACTTC.

CDR3 sequence reads: CASSLGAGSNQPQHF. The CDR3, as DNA: TGTGCCAGCAGCTTAGGGGCAGGGTCAAATCAGCCCCAGCATTTT. The chain combines TRBV5-6 with TRBJ1-5; tentatively, D is TRBD1 (5 bases). Germline V gene sequence: CDR1 SGHDT, CDR2 YYEEEE. V shed 2 bases and J shed 4 bases, with 13 bases lying between them. The CDR3 totals 15 residues.

The chain is built from TRBV7-6 and TRBJ1-1; no firm D call. CDR1 is SGHVS and CDR2 is FNYEAQ in the germline V gene. This CDR3 region has 14 residues. With 5 bases removed from V and 0 bases from J, the gap between germline ends came to 10 bases. The CDR3 coding sequence is TGTGCCAGCAGCCCGGGAGGCCTGAACACTGAAGCTTTCTTT. It specifies CASSPGGLNTEAFF.

V is TRBV7-9 and J is TRBJ2-2, with D tentatively TRBD2 (6 bases). Germline V gene sequence: CDR1 SEHNR, CDR2 FQNEAQ (reference sequence). V lost 5 bases and J lost 4, with 20 bases in between. The length of the CDR3 is 17 residues. The CDR3 sequence is CASSRRGGYWGTGELFF. The CDR3, as DNA: TGTGCCAGCAGCCGGAGGGGCGGGTACTGGGGCACCGGGGAGCTGTTTTTT.

This clone was counted once. The chain combines TRBV10-1 with TRBJ1-1; D possibly corresponds to TRBD1 (5 bases). The CDR3 is 13 amino acids. Germline V gives CDR1 WNHNN, CDR2 SYGVQD (reference sequence). V was clipped by 6 bases and J by 1 base, with 9 bases between them. CDR3 nucleotides: TGCGCCAGCAGAACAGGAGCGAACACTGAAGCTTTCTTT. Its translation: CASRTGANTEAFF.

The V call is TRBV9, the J call TRBJ2-7, with 8 bases aligning to TRBD2. This CDR3 is built from 15 residues. Looked up from germline, CDR1 is SGDLS and CDR2 is YYNGEE. J lost 2 bases, V lost 3 bases, and 7 bases had no gene match. The DNA for the CDR3 is TGTGCCAGCAGCGGGGACCGGGGGGGAACCTACGAGCAGTACTTC. This encodes CASSGDRGGTYEQYF.

The chain uses TRBV30 and TRBJ2-3; 10 bases agree with TRBD1. The CDR3 has 14 amino acids. Germline V gene data show CDR1 as GTSNPN and CDR2 as SVGIG (reference sequence). J lost 3 bases, V lost 4 bases, and 4 bases had no gene match. This CDR3 reads CAWTGTGATDTQYF. The CDR3 DNA follows: TGTGCCTGGACTGGGACAGGGGCTACAGATACGCAGTATTTT.

The V call is TRBV11-2, the J call TRBJ2-5; maybe TRBD1 (8 bases). V lost 3 bases and J 5 bases, leaving 19 bases between the germline ends. Per the germline V gene, CDR1 is SGHAT and CDR2 is FQNNGV. The CDR3 has 16 residues. CDR3 residues: CASSLHGQGGMETQYF. The DNA of the CDR3 is TGTGCCAGCAGCTTGCATGGACAGGGAGGGATGGAGACCCAGTACTTC. Together with reference TRBV11-2 and TRBJ2-5, the CDR3 gives the full variable domain: EAGVAQSPRYKIIEKRQSVAFWCNPISGHATLYWYQQILGQGPKLLIQFQNNGVVDDSQLPKDRFSAERLKGVDSTLKIQPAKLEDSAVYLCASSLHGQGGMETQYFGPGTRLLVL.

This sequence joins TRBV9 and TRBJ2-2, with D perhaps matching TRBD1 (5 bases). The CDR3 sequence is 14 residues long. The V and J ends lost 2 bases and 6 bases respectively, with 11 bases between them. CDR1 and CDR2 from the germline V gene are SGDLS and YYNGEE. The CDR3 nucleotides are TGTGCCAGCAGCGTTAACAGGTCCCCCGGGGAGCTGTTTTTT. It translates to CASSVNRSPGELFF.

This sequence joins TRBV29-1 and TRBJ2-1; TRBD1 aligns across 12 bases. This CDR3 region has 14 residues. The germline gives CDR1 SQVTM, CDR2 ANQGSEA. The junction had 6 bases not matched to a gene; V was cut back by 4 bases and J by 8 bases. For the CDR3, the DNA is TGCAGCGTTGGGGGGACAGGGGGCAGCGATGAGCAGTTCTTC. It specifies CSVGGTGGSDEQFF.

CDR3 in amino acids: CASSLVLYNEQFF. For the CDR3, the DNA is TGTGCCAGCAGCTTAGTCCTCTACAATGAGCAGTTCTTC. The chain recombines TRBV7-9 with TRBJ2-1; D gene unclear. The CDR3 contains 13 residues. CDR1 is SEHNR and CDR2 is FQNEAQ in the germline V gene (reference sequence). The V gene lost 1 base and the J gene lost 3 bases, with 4 bases spanning the gap.